This T cell receptor beta chain was documented in a study of blood T cells in healthy people across ages. This CDR3 region has 12 residues. The germline V gene has CDR1 MNHEY and CDR2 SMNVEV (reference sequence). Trimming removed 1 base from V and 6 bases from J, with 5 bases in between. This clonotype was detected many times. Next came a second PCR, run for about 6 to 12 cycles, which used a sample-barcoded 5' primer along with a J-beta primer mix. Via MiXCR, TCRdb re-called the 5' RACE reads, giving one row per CDR3 protein. The sample shows fewer than 700,000 distinct CDR3 sequences, roughly 41% of them seen only once.

This clonotype was sampled from an elderly man in good health. The chain recombines TRBV27 with TRBJ2-3; D gene ambiguous. Sample: blood. DNA of the CDR3: TGTGCCAGCAGTTTATTGGGGGATACGCAGTATTTT. Amino acids: CASSLLGDTQYF.